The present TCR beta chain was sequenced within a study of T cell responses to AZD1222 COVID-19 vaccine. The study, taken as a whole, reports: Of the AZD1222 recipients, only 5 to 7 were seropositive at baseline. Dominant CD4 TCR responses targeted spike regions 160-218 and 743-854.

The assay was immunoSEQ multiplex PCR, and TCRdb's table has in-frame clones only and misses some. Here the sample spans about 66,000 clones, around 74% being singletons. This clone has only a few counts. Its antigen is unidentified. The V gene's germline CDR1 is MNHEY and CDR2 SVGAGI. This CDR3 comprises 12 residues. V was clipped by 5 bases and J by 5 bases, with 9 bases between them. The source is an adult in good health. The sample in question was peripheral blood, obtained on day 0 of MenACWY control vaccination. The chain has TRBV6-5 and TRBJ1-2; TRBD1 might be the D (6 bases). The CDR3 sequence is CASSPTGYGYTF. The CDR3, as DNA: TGTGCCAGCAGTCCCACAGGGTATGGCTACACCTTC.